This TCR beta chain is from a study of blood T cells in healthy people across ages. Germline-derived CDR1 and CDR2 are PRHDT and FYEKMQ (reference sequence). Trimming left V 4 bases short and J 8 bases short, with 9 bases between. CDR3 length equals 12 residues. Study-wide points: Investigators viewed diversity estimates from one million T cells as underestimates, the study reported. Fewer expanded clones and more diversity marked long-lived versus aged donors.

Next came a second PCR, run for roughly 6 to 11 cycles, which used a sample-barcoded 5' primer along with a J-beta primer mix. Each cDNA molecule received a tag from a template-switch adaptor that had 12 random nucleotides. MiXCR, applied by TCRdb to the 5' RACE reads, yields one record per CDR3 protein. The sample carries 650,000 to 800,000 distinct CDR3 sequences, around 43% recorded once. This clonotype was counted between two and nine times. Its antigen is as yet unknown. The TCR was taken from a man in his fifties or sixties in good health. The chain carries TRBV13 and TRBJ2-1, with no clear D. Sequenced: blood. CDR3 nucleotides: TGTGCCAGCAGCTATAACATGGATGAGCAGTTCTTC. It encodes CASSYNMDEQFF. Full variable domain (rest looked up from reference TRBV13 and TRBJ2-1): AAGVIQSPRHLIKEKRETATLKCYPIPRHDTVYWYQQGPGQDPQFLISFYEKMQSDKGSIPDRFSAQQFSDYHSELNMSSLELGDSALYFCASSYNMDEQFFGPGTRLTVL.